This TCR beta chain was sequenced during a study of blood T cell repertoires in COVID-19. In the study overall: The analysed material was cDNA or gDNA that came from T cells, B-cell-depleted T cells, or PBMCs.

Original handling: Reference gene primers were amplified, and this amplification served to estimate nucleated cell counts. Method: immunoSEQ multiplex PCR; TCRdb's copy keeps in-frame clones and lacks some. The V and J calls and the clone size are those of that table, but D and trimming were determined from the DNA. The profile shows around 100,000 clones, nearly 90% of them singletons. There are 16 residues in the CDR3. The trim removed 3 bases at V and 5 bases at J, leaving 5 bases unmatched. From germline, CDR1 is SSHAT and CDR2 FNYEAQ (reference sequence). This clone appeared a single time. The clonotype originates from a man between 50 and 59 years old with active COVID-19. The rearrangement joins TRBV7-7 to TRBJ2-2, with TRBD1 matching 11 bases. Material for sequencing was peripheral blood. Written as DNA, the CDR3 is TGTGCCAGCAGCTTCGGACAGGGGGCAGGAACCGGGGAGCTGTTTTTT. Encoded protein: CASSFGQGAGTGELFF.